This entry lists 16 T cell receptor beta chains sequenced from one sample in a study of regulatory T cells in long-lasting Graves disease. The authors built TCR beta libraries using iRepertoire HTBI primers and Arm-PCR of CDR3 regions. TCRdb itself ran the multiplex PCR reads through MiXCR, one entry per CDR3 protein. The table records approximately 390,000 distinct CDR3 sequences, 16% of them present only once. Time point noted: newly diagnosed GD, antithyroid drugs for less than 3 months. The TCR library used RNA extracted from PBMCs. The same specimen was also included in a second study, on T cells in Graves' hyperthyroidism and ophthalmopathy.

The specimen comprised peripheral blood mononuclear cells (PBMCs), sampled at new diagnosis, from a patient treated with antithyroid drugs. The source of these receptors is a woman under 30 with Graves disease.

This clonotype was recorded at least ten times. The chain combines TRBV27 with TRBJ1-1; TRBD1 is a possible D gene (5 bases). The CDR3 is made up of 12 amino acids. Germline loops: CDR1 MNHEY, CDR2 SMNVEV (reference sequence). The V end was cut by 5 bases, the J end by 6 bases, with 10 bases between. The CDR3 DNA reads as TGTGCCAGCAGTGGGGGGTCCTCTGAAGCTTTCTTT. It specifies CASSGGSSEAFF.

This clonotype was detected only a few times. The chain has TRBV12-3 or TRBV12-4 and TRBJ2-2; maybe TRBD2 (5 bases). The V gene lost 6 bases and the J gene lost 5 bases, with 16 bases spanning the gap. The CDR3 is 15 amino acids. CDR3 sequence: CASSPTSLLTGELFF. The CDR3 region has the DNA TGTGCCAGCAGCCCCACTAGTTTATTGACCGGGGAGCTGTTTTTT.

The J gene is TRBJ1-3, the V gene TRBV4-1, with D tentatively TRBD1 (5 bases). V lost 4 bases, J lost 7 bases, and 26 bases lay in between. The CDR3 is made up of 18 amino acids. Per the germline V gene, CDR1 is MGHRA and CDR2 is YSYEKL. The CDR3 is CASSPRELQGALLNTIYF. Written as DNA, the CDR3 is TGCGCCAGCAGCCCCCGAGAACTTCAAGGGGCGCTTTTGAACACCATATATTTT.

This clonotype was recorded many times. The rearrangement joins TRBV3-1 to TRBJ2-2, with 9 bases lining up with TRBD1. The ends lost 2 bases at V and 1 base at J; junction bases unmatched: 5. The CDR3 contains 17 residues. CDR1 and CDR2 from the germline V gene are LGHDT and YNNKEL (reference sequence). For the CDR3, the DNA is TGTGCCAGCAGCCAACCAAGGACAGGGGAGAACACCGGGGAGCTGTTTTTT. Translating gives CASSQPRTGENTGELFF.

This clonotype was seen many times. CDR3 sequence reads: CSARLAPSGRLHNEQFF. CDR3 sequence (DNA): TGCAGTGCTAGGTTAGCCCCTAGCGGGAGGCTACACAATGAGCAGTTCTTC. The chain links TRBV20-1 to TRBJ2-1; 11 nucleotides agree with TRBD2. V gave up 3 bases and J gave up 5 bases; unmatched junction bases: 12. CDR3 length: 17 amino acids. From germline, CDR1 is DFQATT and CDR2 SNEGSKA (reference sequence).

The rearrangement links TRBV7-3 to TRBJ2-5, with 7 bases matching TRBD2. J was trimmed by 5 bases and V by 1 base; bases with no gene match: 4. CDR1 SGHTA and CDR2 FQGTGA come from the germline V gene. The CDR3 contains 14 residues. The CDR3 is CASSLNGGGETQYF. CDR3 coding DNA: TGTGCCAGCAGCTTAAATGGGGGAGGGGAGACCCAGTACTTC.

The chain joins TRBV15 to TRBJ1-3; D is undetermined. This CDR3 spans 15 amino acids. Deletions cut 0 bases from V and 4 bases from J, with 10 bases between. Germline values: CDR1 LNHNV, CDR2 YYDKDF (reference sequence). DNA of the CDR3: TGTGCCACCAGCAGAGATCCGTCAGCGGGAAACACCATATATTTT. The encoded protein is CATSRDPSAGNTIYF.

This clonotype has a handful of counts. The rearrangement links TRBV7-6 to TRBJ2-6; TRBD1 aligns across 8 bases. The CDR3 is 19 amino acids. Trimming cost V 4 bases and J 0 bases; bases outside gene matches: 11. From germline, CDR1 is SGHVS and CDR2 FNYEAQ. The CDR3 coding sequence is TGTGCCAGCAGCTGGGTGGCGGGACAGGACCTCTCTGGGGCCAACGTCCTGACTTTC. It translates to CASSWVAGQDLSGANVLTF.

Comments on this clonotype: With a much larger clone just one base away, this may be a read error. The gene calls are TRBV5-1 and TRBJ1-6; 7 bases match TRBD1. The CDR3 covers 15 residues. Germline V gene sequence: CDR1 SGHRS, CDR2 YFSETQ. Trimming took 4 bases from V and 13 from J; bases not matched to a gene: 14. As DNA, the CDR3 is TGCGCCAGCAGCCTATCGGGACAGAGCTGTTCGCCCCTCCACTTT. This encodes CASSLSGQSCSPLHF.

The chain joins TRBV7-9 to TRBJ2-5; 9 bases are a match to TRBD2. Trimming took 5 bases from V and 2 from J; bases not matched to a gene: 9. Germline V gene lookup returns CDR1 SEHNR and CDR2 FQNEAQ (reference sequence). This CDR3 is built from 16 residues. The DNA for the CDR3 is TGTGCCAGCAGCAACAGTGTGGCGGGAGGGCAAGAGACCCAGTACTTC. Amino acid sequence: CASSNSVAGGQETQYF.

This clonotype was detected many times. The chain links TRBV7-2 to TRBJ2-7; D is unclear. Germline V gene sequence: CDR1 SGHTA, CDR2 FQGNSA. V lost 2 bases and J 1 base, leaving 9 bases between the germline ends. The CDR3 loop spans 14 amino acids. In DNA, the CDR3 is TGTGCCAGCAGCTTACGGCCAGCGTCCTACGAGCAGTACTTC. Its protein is CASSLRPASYEQYF.

This clonotype was found many times. This rearrangement joins TRBV2 to TRBJ1-5; possibly TRBD1 for D (5 bases). The V end was cut by 5 bases, the J end by 1 base, with 15 bases between. CDR3 length equals 16 residues. The V gene's germline CDR1 is SNHLY and CDR2 FYNNEI. CDR3 DNA sequence: TGTGCCAGCAGTAGGACGGGGGTCCGGAGCAATCAGCCCCAGCATTTT. This gives the protein CASSRTGVRSNQPQHF.

This clonotype was observed at least ten times. This sequence joins TRBV11-2 and TRBJ1-1; 7 nucleotides line up with TRBD1. Trimming removed 4 bases from V and 8 bases from J; junction bases left unmatched: 4. Germline V lookup: CDR1 SGHAT, CDR2 FQNNGV. There are 12 residues in the CDR3. DNA of the CDR3: TGTGCCAGCAGCTCCACAGGGGCGGAAGCTTTCTTT. Amino acid sequence: CASSSTGAEAFF.

This clonotype was observed a few times. The rearrangement links TRBV20-1 to TRBJ2-5; 7 nucleotides match TRBD2. The CDR3 is made up of 15 amino acids. Germline V lookup: CDR1 DFQATT, CDR2 SNEGSKA (reference sequence). J was trimmed by 5 bases and V by 5 bases; bases with no gene match: 14. In nucleotides, the CDR3 is TGCAGTGCTGCCCCCACTAGCGTCGATAGGGAGACCCAGTACTTC. Translating gives CSAAPTSVDRETQYF.

This clonotype appeared a few times. In DNA, the CDR3 is TGCAGCGTTGAAGTCGGCAGGAACTACGAGCAGTACTTC. It encodes CSVEVGRNYEQYF. The V and J genes are TRBV29-1 and TRBJ2-7; D unresolved. The CDR3 runs 13 residues. Trimming took 1 base from V and 3 from J, leaving 10 bases between them. In germline, CDR1 is SQVTM, CDR2 ANQGSEA.

This clonotype was counted a single time. This sequence joins TRBV11-1 and TRBJ2-1; 14 positions agree with TRBD2. V shed 8 bases and J 6 bases; nucleotides not matched to a gene: 9. CDR1 is SGHAT, CDR2 FQDESV, per germline (reference sequence). The CDR3 is 16 amino acids. The CDR3 loop reads CASGGLAGARINEQFF. Here the CDR3 DNA reads TGTGCCAGCGGGGGACTAGCGGGGGCGAGAATCAATGAGCAGTTCTTC.